The present T cell receptor beta chain was sequenced within a study of response to subunit inactivated influenza vaccine. V lost 2 bases to trimming and J lost 8 bases, with 12 bases between them. The CDR3 has 13 residues. General study points: Each seasonal influenza vaccination, the authors suggested, recruits few new T cells.

TCRdb analysed the RT-PCR reads with MiXCR anew, one entry per CDR3 protein. The sample carries 540,000 or so distinct CDR3 sequences, 10% to 15% recorded once. This clonotype was observed a few times. The antigen is undetermined. The rearrangement uses TRBV12-3 or TRBV12-4 and TRBJ1-2; the D is unclear. The input for sequencing was PBMCs from blood, taken roughly 48 days after vaccination. The sequence derives from a man aged 50 to 60 who received an inactivated influenza vaccine. The CDR3 region has the DNA TGTGCCAGCAGTTTACTCCTTACGGGAGGCTACACCTTC. Protein product: CASSLLLTGGYTF.